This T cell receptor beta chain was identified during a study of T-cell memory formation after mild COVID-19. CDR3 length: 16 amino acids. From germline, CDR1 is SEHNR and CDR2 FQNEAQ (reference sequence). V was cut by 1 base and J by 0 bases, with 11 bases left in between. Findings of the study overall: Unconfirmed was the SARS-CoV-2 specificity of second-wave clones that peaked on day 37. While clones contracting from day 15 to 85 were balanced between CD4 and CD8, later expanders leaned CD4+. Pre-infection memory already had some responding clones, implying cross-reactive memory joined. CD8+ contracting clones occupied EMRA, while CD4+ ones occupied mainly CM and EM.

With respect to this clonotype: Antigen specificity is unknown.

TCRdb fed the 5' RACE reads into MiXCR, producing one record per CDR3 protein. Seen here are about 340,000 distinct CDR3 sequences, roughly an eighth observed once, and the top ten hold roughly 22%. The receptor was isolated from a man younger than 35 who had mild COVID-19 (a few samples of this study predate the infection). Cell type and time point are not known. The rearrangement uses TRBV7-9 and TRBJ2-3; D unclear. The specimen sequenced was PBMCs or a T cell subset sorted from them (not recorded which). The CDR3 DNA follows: TGTGCCAGCAGCTTAGGCGCGTCGAGAAGCACAGATACGCAGTATTTT. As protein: CASSLGASRSTDTQYF.